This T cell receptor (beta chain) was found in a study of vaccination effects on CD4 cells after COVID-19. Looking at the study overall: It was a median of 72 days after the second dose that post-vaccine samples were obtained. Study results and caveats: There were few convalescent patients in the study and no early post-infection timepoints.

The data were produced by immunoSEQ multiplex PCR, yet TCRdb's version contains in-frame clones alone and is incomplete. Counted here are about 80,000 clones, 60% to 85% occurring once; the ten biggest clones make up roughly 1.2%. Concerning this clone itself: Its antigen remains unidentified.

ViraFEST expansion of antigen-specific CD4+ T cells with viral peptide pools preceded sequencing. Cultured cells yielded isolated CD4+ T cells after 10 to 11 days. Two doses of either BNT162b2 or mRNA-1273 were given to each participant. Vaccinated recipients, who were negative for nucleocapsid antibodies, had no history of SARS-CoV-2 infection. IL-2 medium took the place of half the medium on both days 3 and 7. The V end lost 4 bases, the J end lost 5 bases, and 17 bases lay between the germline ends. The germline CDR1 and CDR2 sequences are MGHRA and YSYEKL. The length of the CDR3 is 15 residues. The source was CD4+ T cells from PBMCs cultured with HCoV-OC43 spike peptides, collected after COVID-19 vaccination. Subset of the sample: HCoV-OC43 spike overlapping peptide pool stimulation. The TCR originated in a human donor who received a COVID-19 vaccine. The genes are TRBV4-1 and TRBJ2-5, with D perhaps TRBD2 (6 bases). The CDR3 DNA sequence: TGCGCCAGCAGCCGCGGAGGGGTCAGCGGGGAGACCCAGTACTTC. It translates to CASSRGGVSGETQYF.